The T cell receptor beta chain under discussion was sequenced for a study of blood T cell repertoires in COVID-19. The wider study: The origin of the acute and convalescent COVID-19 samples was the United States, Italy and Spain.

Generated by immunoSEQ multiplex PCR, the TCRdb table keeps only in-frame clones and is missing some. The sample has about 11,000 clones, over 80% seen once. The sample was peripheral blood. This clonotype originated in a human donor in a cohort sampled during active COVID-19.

The CDR3 spells CASSPGQGALAKNIQYF. DNA for the CDR3: TGCGCCAGCAGCCCGGGACAGGGGGCTCTAGCCAAAAACATTCAGTACTTC. The chain joins TRBV5-1 to TRBJ2-4; 12 nucleotides match TRBD1. Losses at the gene ends were 4 bases for V and 0 bases for J; bases not matched to a gene: 5. This CDR3 contains 17 residues. CDR1 is SGHRS, CDR2 YFSETQ, per germline. The entire variable domain, with the rest obtained from reference TRBV5-1 and TRBJ2-4, is as follows: KAGVTQTPRYLIKTRGQQVTLSCSPISGHRSVSWYQQTPGQGLQFLFEYFSETQRNKGNFPGRFSGRQFSNSRSEMNVSTLELGDSALYLCASSPGQGALAKNIQYFGAGTRLSVL.